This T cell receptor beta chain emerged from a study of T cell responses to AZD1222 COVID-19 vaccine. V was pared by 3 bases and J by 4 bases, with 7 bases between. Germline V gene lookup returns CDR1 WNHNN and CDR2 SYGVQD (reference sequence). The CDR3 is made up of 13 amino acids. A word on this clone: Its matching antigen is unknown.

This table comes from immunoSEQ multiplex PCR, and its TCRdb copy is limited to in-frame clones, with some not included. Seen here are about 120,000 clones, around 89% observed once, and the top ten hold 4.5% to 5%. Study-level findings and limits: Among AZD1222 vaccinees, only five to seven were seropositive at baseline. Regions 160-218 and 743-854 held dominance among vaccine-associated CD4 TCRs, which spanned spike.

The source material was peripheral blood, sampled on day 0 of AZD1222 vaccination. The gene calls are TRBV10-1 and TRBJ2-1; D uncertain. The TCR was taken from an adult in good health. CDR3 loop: CASSDGVYNEQFF. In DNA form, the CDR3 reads TGCGCCAGCAGTGATGGGGTTTACAATGAGCAGTTCTTC.